This T cell receptor (beta chain) was sequenced during a study of blood T cells in healthy people across ages. From germline, CDR1 is MNHEY and CDR2 SVGEGT. V lost 0 bases to trimming and J lost 5 bases, with 16 bases between them. This CDR3 contains 16 residues. Together with a sample-barcoded 5' primer, a J-beta primer mix was included in a second PCR lasting roughly 6 to 12 cycles. TCRdb itself ran the 5' RACE reads through MiXCR, one entry per CDR3 protein. The table shows about 1.1 million distinct CDR3 sequences, with less than 45% occurring only once. The chain carries TRBV6-2 or TRBV6-3 and TRBJ2-5; a weak D match, TRBD1 (6 bases). Input material: blood. This TCR was recovered from a man younger than 30 in good health. CDR3 DNA sequence: TGTGCCAGCAGTTACTCGATGGAGGAGCAGGGGGAGACCCAGTACTTC. Encoded protein: CASSYSMEEQGETQYF.